The 18 T cell receptor beta chains below all came from one sample that was sequenced in a study of blood T cell repertoires in COVID-19. The assay was immunoSEQ multiplex PCR, and TCRdb's table has in-frame clones only and misses some. The repertoire has almost 55,000 clones, approximately 87% of them found once; the top ten carry roughly 5.2%. Input material: peripheral blood. The receptors were gathered from a human donor in a cohort sampled during active COVID-19.

Comments on this clone: A read error may produce the germline difference seen at one junction end. The rearrangement uses TRBV7-2 and TRBJ1-2; weak D call: TRBD1 (5 bases). The CDR3 contains 12 residues. Germline lookup yields CDR1 SGHTA and CDR2 FQGNSA. The DNA for the CDR3 is TGTGCCAGCAGCTTAGACAGGAGCCTGGCTTTCTTC. Its protein is CASSLDRSLAFF.

The V call is TRBV29-1, the J call TRBJ2-7, with 7 bases fitting TRBD1. Unmatched junction bases numbered 6, after V lost 6 bases and J lost 7 bases. CDR3 length: 11 amino acids. Germline CDR1 and CDR2: SQVTM and ANQGSEA. The chain's CDR3 is CSVADRLEQYF. CDR3 nucleotide sequence: TGCAGCGTCGCGGACAGGCTAGAGCAGTACTTC.

The CDR3 loop is CASSLLAQGATEQYF. The CDR3 DNA reads TGTGCCAGCAGTCTCCTTGCACAGGGAGCTACCGAGCAGTACTTC. The V call is TRBV6-4, the J call TRBJ2-7, with D perhaps matching TRBD1 (6 bases). CDR3 length: 15 residues. Trimming removed 5 bases at V and 6 bases at J, with 20 bases between. CDR1 and CDR2 (germline): MRHNA, SNTAGT.

Here the CDR3 DNA reads TGTGCCAGCAGCCGAGGACAGGGCACCTACGAGCAGTACTTC. Translated: CASSRGQGTYEQYF. The rearrangement joins TRBV7-8 to TRBJ2-7, with 8 bases matching TRBD1. V trimming: 5 bases; J trimming: 2 bases; junction bases outside the gene matches: 5. The CDR3 extends over 14 amino acids. CDR1 SGHVS and CDR2 FQNEAQ come from the germline V gene.

This chain joins TRBV6-5 and TRBJ2-1; 7 bases align to TRBD2. This CDR3 has 14 residues. V shed 5 bases, J shed 4 bases, and the junction held 5 bases outside the gene matches. Germline-derived CDR1 and CDR2 are MNHEY and SVGAGI. Here the CDR3 DNA reads TGTGCCAGCAGTCTAACGGGACTATACAATGAGCAGTTCTTC. Amino acids: CASSLTGLYNEQFF.

This clone was found once. The chain couples TRBV5-5 to TRBJ2-7, with D unclear. In germline, CDR1 is SGHKS, CDR2 YYEKEE (reference sequence). Trimming took off 4 bases at V and 4 bases at J, with 12 bases between the two ends. This CDR3 contains 13 residues. This chain's CDR3 is CASSPPTYYEQYF. CDR3 coding DNA: TGTGCCAGCAGCCCGCCGACATATTACGAGCAGTACTTC.

V is TRBV19 and J is TRBJ1-2, with 7 bases identical to TRBD1. The germline V gene has CDR1 LNHDA and CDR2 SQIVND (reference sequence). The CDR3 covers 16 residues. V shed 7 bases, J shed 5 bases, and the junction held 16 bases outside the gene matches. The CDR3 coding sequence is TGTGCCAGTACCTCAACGCCCCTCAGGGGGGTATATGGCTACACCTTC. Translating it yields CASTSTPLRGVYGYTF.

The rearrangement links TRBV7-2 to TRBJ2-5; a weak D match, TRBD2 (7 bases). V gave up 2 bases and J gave up 5 bases, with 15 bases separating them. Looked up from germline, CDR1 is SGHTA and CDR2 is FQGNSA. The length of the CDR3 is 15 residues. The CDR3 spells CASSLNQGGGETQYF. The CDR3, as DNA: TGTGCCAGCAGCTTAAATCAGGGAGGGGGTGAGACCCAGTACTTC. The complete variable domain, with remaining parts taken from reference TRBV7-2 and TRBJ2-5, reads GAGVSQSPSNKVTEKGKDVELRCDPISGHTALYWYRQSLGQGLEFLIYFQGNSAPDKSGLPSDRFSAERTGGSVSTLTIQRTQQEDSAVYLCASSLNQGGGETQYFGPGTRLLVL.

The chain joins TRBV12-3 or TRBV12-4 to TRBJ2-4; a weak D match, TRBD2 (6 bases). This CDR3 is built from 12 residues. Deletions cut 6 bases from V and 6 bases from J, with 9 bases between. This chain's CDR3 is CASSPGGNIQYF. Here the CDR3 DNA reads TGTGCCAGCAGCCCCGGGGGAAACATTCAGTACTTC.

By sample share, this clone is medium-sized. The V gene is TRBV7-2, the J gene TRBJ1-1, with TRBD1 matching 8 bases. With V trimmed by 5 bases and J by 0 bases, 2 bases remained unmatched. Germline CDR1 is SGHTA and CDR2 is FQGNSA. The CDR3 is 14 residues long. CDR3: CASSPDRVNTEAFF. CDR3 nucleotides: TGTGCCAGCAGCCCGGACAGGGTGAACACTGAAGCTTTCTTT.

The rearrangement joins TRBV4-2 to TRBJ2-3; 8 nucleotides line up with TRBD2. The length of the CDR3 is 16 residues. The germline V gene has CDR1 LGHNA and CDR2 YNFKEQ. V dropped 1 base and J dropped 1; count of bases not matched to a gene: 4. The CDR3, as DNA: TGTGCCAGCAGCCAAGTGACGGGGGGGCGCACAGATACGCAGTATTTT. Translation gives CASSQVTGGRTDTQYF.

A single count supports this clone. This may stem from a read error, because a much larger clone lies one nucleotide away. The same CDR3 arises from other DNA sequences in this sample as well. CDR3 coding DNA: TGTGCCAGCAGCCCGGGAGGAGATACGCAGTATTTT. As protein: CASSPGGDTQYF. This chain uses TRBV11-3 with TRBJ2-3, with TRBD2 identical over 7 bases. CDR1 is SGHNT and CDR2 is YENEEA in the germline V gene. V shed 5 bases, J shed 5 bases, and the junction held 1 base outside the gene matches. The length of the CDR3 is 12 residues.

The genes are TRBV28 and TRBJ2-7; a possible D gene is TRBD2 (6 bases). This CDR3 comprises 12 residues. Germline V lookup: CDR1 MDHEN, CDR2 SYDVKM. The ends were cut back, 6 bases at V and 3 bases at J, with 9 bases in the middle. Written as DNA, the CDR3 is TGTGCCAGCAGAGGGGAGGACTACGAGCAGTACTTC. Translating it yields CASRGEDYEQYF.

The CDR3 loop is CASSLVPNSPLHF. The CDR3 DNA sequence: TGTGCCAGCAGCTTAGTCCCGAATTCACCCCTCCACTTT. V and J are TRBV7-9 and TRBJ1-6, with D unclear. V was cut by 1 base and J by 7 bases, with 5 bases left in between. The CDR3 totals 13 residues. Per the germline V gene, CDR1 is SEHNR and CDR2 is FQNEAQ (reference sequence). Drawing the rest from reference TRBV7-9 and TRBJ1-6, the complete variable domain is DTGVSQNPRHKITKRGQNVTFRCDPISEHNRLYWYRQTLGQGPEFLTYFQNEAQLEKSRLLSDRFSAERPKGSFSTLEIQRTEQGDSAMYLCASSLVPNSPLHFGNGTRLTVT.

This clone appeared a single time. This chain connects TRBV7-8 to TRBJ1-1, with 8 bases lining up with TRBD1. From germline, CDR1 is SGHVS and CDR2 FQNEAQ. The J segment lost 1 base and the V segment lost 5 bases, leaving 9 bases of the junction unmatched. The CDR3 has 16 residues. The CDR3: CASSPGQGRSNTEAFF. CDR3 coding DNA: TGTGCCAGCAGCCCTGGACAGGGACGCTCGAACACTGAAGCTTTCTTT.

The chain carries TRBV6-2 or TRBV6-3 and TRBJ2-7, with D possibly TRBD2 on 5 matching bases. CDR1 MNHEY and CDR2 SVGEGT come from the germline V gene. The CDR3 has 14 residues. The V gene lost 1 base and the J gene lost 3 bases, with 10 bases spanning the gap. The CDR3 loop reads CASSYYRGIYEQYF. DNA of the CDR3: TGTGCCAGCAGTTACTACCGGGGAATCTACGAGCAGTACTTC.

This sequence joins TRBV10-3 and TRBJ1-6; the match to TRBD1 covers 7 bases. V lost 6 bases, J lost 9 bases, and 5 bases stayed unmatched. The CDR3 consists of 13 residues. The germline gives CDR1 ENHRY, CDR2 SYGVKD. The CDR3 DNA is TGTGCCATCAGGGCAGGGGGAAGTTCACCCCTCCACTTT. Translating it yields CAIRAGGSSPLHF.

J is TRBJ1-2 and V is TRBV5-1; D might be TRBD1 (5 bases). V shed 0 bases and J shed 3 bases, with 12 bases lying between them. The CDR3 runs 15 residues. The germline CDR1 and CDR2 sequences are SGHRS and YFSETQ. As DNA, the CDR3 is TGCGCCAGCAGCTTGGTTCGGGGAGGGGACTATGGCTACACCTTC. This sequence encodes CASSLVRGGDYGYTF. The full variable domain, in which reference TRBV5-1 and TRBJ1-2 provide the parts outside the CDR3, is KAGVTQTPRYLIKTRGQQVTLSCSPISGHRSVSWYQQTPGQGLQFLFEYFSETQRNKGNFPGRFSGRQFSNSRSEMNVSTLELGDSALYLCASSLVRGGDYGYTFGSGTRLTVV.